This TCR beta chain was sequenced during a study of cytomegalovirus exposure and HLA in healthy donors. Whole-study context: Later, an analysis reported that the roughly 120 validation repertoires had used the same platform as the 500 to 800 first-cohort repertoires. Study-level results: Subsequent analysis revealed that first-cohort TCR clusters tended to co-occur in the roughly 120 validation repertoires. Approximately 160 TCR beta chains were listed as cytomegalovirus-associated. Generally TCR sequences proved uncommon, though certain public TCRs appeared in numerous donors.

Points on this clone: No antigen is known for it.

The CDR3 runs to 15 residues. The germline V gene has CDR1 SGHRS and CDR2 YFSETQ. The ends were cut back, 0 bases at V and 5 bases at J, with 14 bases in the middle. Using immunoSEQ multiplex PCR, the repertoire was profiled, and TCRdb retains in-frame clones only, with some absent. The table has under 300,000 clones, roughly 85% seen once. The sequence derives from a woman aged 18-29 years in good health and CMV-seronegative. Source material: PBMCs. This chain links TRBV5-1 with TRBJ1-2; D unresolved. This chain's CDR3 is CASSLDGTGVYGYTF. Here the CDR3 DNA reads TGCGCCAGCAGCTTGGATGGCACCGGGGTTTATGGCTACACCTTC.